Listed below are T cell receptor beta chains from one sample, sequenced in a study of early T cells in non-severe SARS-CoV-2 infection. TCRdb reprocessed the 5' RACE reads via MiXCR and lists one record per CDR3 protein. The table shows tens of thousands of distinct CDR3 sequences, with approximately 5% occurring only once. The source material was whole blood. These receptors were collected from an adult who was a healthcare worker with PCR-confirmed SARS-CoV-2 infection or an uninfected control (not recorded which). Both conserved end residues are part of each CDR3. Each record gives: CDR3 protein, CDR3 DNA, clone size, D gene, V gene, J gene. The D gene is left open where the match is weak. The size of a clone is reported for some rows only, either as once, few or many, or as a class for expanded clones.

cdr3_aa: CASRPTGTSGGAPSTDTQYF; cdr3_nt: TGTGCCAGCAGGCCGACCGGGACTAGCGGGGGCGCGCCTAGCACAGATACGCAGTATTTT; clone_size: few; d_call: TRBD2; v_call: TRBV7-3; j_call: TRBJ2-3
cdr3_aa: CASSIQGSDTGELFF; cdr3_nt: TGCGCCAGCAGCATACAGGGGTCGGACACCGGGGAGCTGTTTTTT; clone_size: many; d_call: TRBD1; v_call: TRBV5-1; j_call: TRBJ2-2
cdr3_aa: CASSYSSNSLAKNIQYF; cdr3_nt: TGTGCCAGCAGTTACTCGAGCAACAGCCTAGCCAAAAACATTCAGTACTTC; clone_size: many; d_call: -; v_call: TRBV6-5; j_call: TRBJ2-4
cdr3_aa: CASSLGGYEQYF; cdr3_nt: TGTGCCAGCAGTTTAGGTGGGTACGAGCAGTACTTC; clone_size: medium-sized; d_call: -; v_call: TRBV28; j_call: TRBJ2-7
cdr3_aa: CASSFSGVLNTGELFF; cdr3_nt: TGTGCCAGCAGTTTTTCAGGGGTGCTGAACACCGGGGAGCTGTTTTTT; clone_size: few; d_call: -; v_call: TRBV27; j_call: TRBJ2-2
cdr3_aa: CASGSGSAQYF; cdr3_nt: TGTGCCAGCGGAAGCGGGAGTGCGCAGTATTTT; clone_size: -; d_call: TRBD2; v_call: TRBV2; j_call: TRBJ2-3
cdr3_aa: CASSLDSGRNTEAFF; cdr3_nt: TGTGCCAGCAGCTTGGATTCCGGGAGGAACACTGAAGCTTTCTTT; clone_size: many; d_call: -; v_call: TRBV7-3; j_call: TRBJ1-1
cdr3_aa: CASSPGTNNQPQHF; cdr3_nt: TGTGCCAGCTCACCAGGGACAAACAATCAGCCCCAGCATTTT; clone_size: medium-sized; d_call: -; v_call: TRBV18; j_call: TRBJ1-5
cdr3_aa: CASSLRRTNTGELFF; cdr3_nt: TGTGCCAGCAGCTTAAGGAGAACGAACACCGGGGAGCTGTTTTTT; clone_size: many; d_call: -; v_call: TRBV11-2; j_call: TRBJ2-2
cdr3_aa: CASSQDQGGSSGANVLTF; cdr3_nt: TGCGCCAGCAGCCAAGATCAGGGAGGGAGCTCTGGGGCCAACGTCCTGACTTTC; clone_size: few; d_call: TRBD2; v_call: TRBV4-1; j_call: TRBJ2-6
cdr3_aa: CASSLRSVQDHGYTF; cdr3_nt: TGTGCCAGCAGTTTGAGGTCGGTCCAGGACCATGGCTACACCTTC; clone_size: few; d_call: -; v_call: TRBV12-3/TRBV12-4; j_call: TRBJ1-2
cdr3_aa: CASRLRRGLAANEQFF; cdr3_nt: TGTGCCAGCAGGCTCAGACGAGGTCTAGCGGCCAATGAGCAGTTCTTC; clone_size: -; d_call: TRBD2; v_call: TRBV12-3/TRBV12-4; j_call: TRBJ2-1
cdr3_aa: CASSYGGEQFF; cdr3_nt: TGTGCCAGCAGTTACGGGGGGGAGCAGTTCTTC; clone_size: few; d_call: -; v_call: TRBV6-5; j_call: TRBJ2-1
cdr3_aa: CSASYPSGGAGDTQYF; cdr3_nt: TGCAGTGCTAGTTATCCCAGCGGGGGGGCCGGTGATACGCAGTATTTT; clone_size: medium-sized; d_call: TRBD2; v_call: TRBV20-1; j_call: TRBJ2-3
cdr3_aa: CASRSSLSSYEQYF; cdr3_nt: TGTGCCAGCAGATCTAGTCTAAGCTCCTACGAGCAGTACTTC; clone_size: many; d_call: -; v_call: TRBV6-5; j_call: TRBJ2-7
cdr3_aa: CASTSSAHTGELFF; cdr3_nt: TGTGCCAGCACCTCAAGTGCACACACCGGGGAGCTGTTTTTT; clone_size: many; d_call: -; v_call: TRBV5-6; j_call: TRBJ2-2
cdr3_aa: CSVRTTGYGYTF; cdr3_nt: TGCAGCGTTCGTACGACAGGCTATGGCTACACCTTC; clone_size: -; d_call: -; v_call: TRBV29-1; j_call: TRBJ1-2
cdr3_aa: CASNPTGANVLTF; cdr3_nt: TGTGCCAGCAACCCAACTGGGGCCAACGTCCTGACTTTC; clone_size: many; d_call: -; v_call: TRBV6-2/TRBV6-3; j_call: TRBJ2-6
cdr3_aa: CASSIASQPFQETQYF; cdr3_nt: TGTGCCAGTAGTATAGCATCACAACCCTTCCAAGAGACCCAGTACTTC; clone_size: few; d_call: -; v_call: TRBV19; j_call: TRBJ2-5
cdr3_aa: CSAREGGNSNQPQHF; cdr3_nt: TGCAGTGCTAGGGAAGGGGGGAATAGCAATCAGCCCCAGCATTTT; clone_size: many; d_call: -; v_call: TRBV20-1; j_call: TRBJ1-5
cdr3_aa: CASRFAGTGSYEQYF; cdr3_nt: TGCGCCAGCAGATTTGCCGGGACAGGGTCCTACGAGCAGTACTTC; clone_size: -; d_call: TRBD1; v_call: TRBV5-1; j_call: TRBJ2-7
cdr3_aa: CASSRFDGADTQYF; cdr3_nt: TGTGCCAGCAGCCGCTTTGACGGCGCAGATACGCAGTATTTT; clone_size: -; d_call: -; v_call: TRBV7-2; j_call: TRBJ2-3
cdr3_aa: CATSRDKNTEAFF; cdr3_nt: TGTGCCACCAGCAGAGATAAGAACACTGAAGCTTTCTTT; clone_size: -; d_call: -; v_call: TRBV15; j_call: TRBJ1-1
cdr3_aa: CASSLLSEAFF; cdr3_nt: TGTGCCAGCAGTTTATTGTCTGAAGCTTTCTTT; clone_size: many; d_call: -; v_call: TRBV28; j_call: TRBJ1-1
cdr3_aa: CASSYDRANYGYTF; cdr3_nt: TGTGCCAGCAGTTACGACAGAGCTAACTATGGCTACACCTTC; clone_size: many; d_call: -; v_call: TRBV6-5; j_call: TRBJ1-2
cdr3_aa: CASSPRSEASF; cdr3_nt: TGTGCCAGCAGTCCCCGGAGTGAAGCTTCCTTT; clone_size: -; d_call: -; v_call: TRBV12-3/TRBV12-4; j_call: TRBJ1-1
cdr3_aa: CASSPTGLRGDTEAFF; cdr3_nt: TGTGCCAGCAGCCCGACAGGGCTTCGCGGCGACACTGAAGCTTTCTTT; clone_size: few; d_call: TRBD1; v_call: TRBV27; j_call: TRBJ1-1
cdr3_aa: CASSALGQSSPEAFF; cdr3_nt: TGCGCCAGCAGCGCGTTGGGACAGAGCTCTCCTGAAGCTTTCTTT; clone_size: -; d_call: TRBD1; v_call: TRBV5-1; j_call: TRBJ1-1